The T cell receptor (beta chain) described here comes from a study of cytomegalovirus exposure and HLA in healthy donors. Across the study: The platform used for the roughly 120 validation repertoires matched that of the approximately 670 first-cohort repertoires, a later analysis reported.

Study results and caveats: For most TCR sequences rarity was the rule, although some public TCRs occurred in many donors.

The table came from immunoSEQ multiplex PCR; TCRdb's copy has only in-frame clones and leaves some out. Of around 45,000 clones listed, 80% to 95% are singletons. Of note for this clone: The antigen is unknown.

This CDR3 comprises 17 residues. Trimming took 1 base from V and 1 from J; bases not matched to a gene: 4. Per germline, CDR1 SEHNR and CDR2 FQNEAQ (reference sequence). The rearrangement joins TRBV7-9 to TRBJ2-5; 12 bases match TRBD2. Sequencing was done on a sample of PBMCs. This sequence originates from a man aged 18 to 29 in good health and CMV-seronegative. Here the CDR3 DNA reads TGTGCCAGCAGCTTAGTGTCTAGCGGGAGGGCCCAAGAGACCCAGTACTTC. Protein product: CASSLVSSGRAQETQYF.